The text below deals with one TCR beta chain. Its target antigen remains unknown. Per-base quality was not reported, and no clone a single base away is much larger than it. The CDR3 spans 15 residues, from the cysteine through the phenylalanine. The kept DNA is CDR3 alone, 45 bases in frame from the first base. Sequences SGHDT (CDR1) and YYEEEE (CDR2) are obtained from the germline V gene. The V and J ends are trimmed by 4 bases and 0 bases, leaving 13 bases between them. The sample originates from a study of blood T cell repertoires in COVID-19 (dated by TCRdb to the early 2020s). Background on the whole study: Collaborator samples came from the United States, Italy and Spain and covered acute and convalescent phases of COVID-19. The material from the prospective study consisted of cDNA or gDNA derived from T cells, B-cell-depleted T cells, or PBMCs. Subjects who had been exposed to COVID-19, were actively infected with it, or had recovered from it provided the deeply sampled blood TCRbeta repertoires that made up the dataset. Samples came from the ongoing ImmuneRACE study (first 160 participants) plus 1,254 subjects from 6 global collaborators. Nearly every sample came with metadata listing a de-identified subject ID, COVID-19 status, age in years and sex. Where available, HLA class I and class II types were obtained from metadata supplied by the sample provider rather than from assay-based typing. A freely available public database, intended as a resource for researchers studying the immune response to SARS-CoV-2, is where the repertoires were released.

TCRbeta CDR3 regions were amplified from genomic DNA by means of the immunoSEQ Assay, a bias-controlled multiplex PCR. The authors' pipeline ran thus. Within the assay, amplification of reference gene primers was used to estimate how many nucleated cells each sample contained. To quantify the absolute abundance of each unique TCRbeta CDR3 rearrangement, sequence reads were collapsed and filtered. Productive Simpson clonality was computed per sample as the square root of Simpson's diversity index over productive rearrangements. TCRdb carries this immuneACCESS record with in-frame sequences only. Its versions omit some clonotypes, under half of them owing to an unresolved V gene in the studies checked, with the rest unexplained. The V and J calls and clone size are taken from that table; D and trimming were inferred from the DNA. This sample comprises roughly 250,000 clones, about nine tenths of them detected only once. The leading ten clones occupy around 6% of the sample.

Participants in the prospective study were enrolled through a virtual design, were aged about 18 to 100 years, and lived in roughly 25 United States geographic areas. In the prospective study, participants were assigned to cohorts based on the clinical history participants reported in a screening survey and a study questionnaire. Mobile phlebotomists in the prospective study collected whole blood, serum and a nasopharyngeal or oropharyngeal swab from every participant. Additional blood draws and questionnaires over an approximately two-month period could optionally be provided by prospective study participants. Prospective study blood samples were shipped either frozen or at room temperature before DNA extraction. Beyond this particular receptor, the publication reports: The amount of clinical and demographic metadata varied by source and participant and was provided uncurated.

The chain links TRBV5-6 with TRBJ1-1, and perhaps TRBD1 as D gene, on 5 matching bases. The source of this sequence is a woman in her twenties or thirties with acute COVID-19. The sample was PBMCs or T cells enriched from blood (not recorded which). This receptor carries the CDR3 CASSHGSGMNTEAFF. The bases are TGTGCCAGCAGCCACGGTTCAGGGATGAACACTGAAGCTTTCTTT.